This T cell receptor (beta chain) was sequenced during a study of shared clonotypes between healthy human individuals (dated by TCRdb to 2019 to 2021). Study-wide context: Two women and a few men aged 18 to 49 years were included in the cohort. For each donor, three plates each were used for CD4 naive and CD4 memory, two plates were used for CD8 naive, and one plate was used for CD8 memory. To estimate repertoire size and how much clonotype sharing occurs between individuals, the study deeply sequenced the blood TCR repertoires of 4 to 6 healthy adults. Libraries were prepared and TCR repertoires were sequenced by different laboratories using diverse techniques, in order to increase sequencing depth and limit assay-specific biases. Between about 0.85 and 10 billion PBMCs per donor were obtained by leukapheresis. What the authors observed across the whole study: Pairwise subsampling led to the expectation that sequencing depth would affect the degree of clonotype sharing among donors. Across a few donors, about 5.2% of naive CD4, over 3% of naive CD8, 2.3% of memory CD4, and over 0.35% of memory CD8 clonotypes were shared. Sampling was limited to blood, and TCR repertoires in tissue likely differ from TCR repertoires in blood. Higher generation probabilities were observed for clonotypes shared by all four sorted-subset donors than for non-shared clonotypes. The small number of donors limited the genetic and exposure-history diversity represented. Incomplete sequencing was indicated by rarefaction of sorted-subset datasets, despite the large sequencing depth. Estimated clonotype richness was generally larger for naive than for memory subsets.

CD8 naive samples were obtained by positive selection for CCR7 among CD45RO-negative cells, yielding a CD45RA+CCR7+ population from which TemRA cells were excluded. The donors were healthy, HIV-negative adults with no recently reported acute infections or vaccinations. All donors were Caucasian adults living in Nashville, Tennessee, USA. After blood collection by leukapheresis, PBMCs were isolated using Ficoll-Histopaque density gradient centrifugation and then cryopreserved in the vapor phase of liquid nitrogen. Analytical flow cytometry was used to check the purity and quantity of each magnetically sorted T cell population. Genomic DNA was isolated from each sorted fraction and quantified by UV absorbance on a Nanodrop 2000c. Using the deep immunoSEQ assay, TCR CDR3 regions were amplified from genomic DNA by multiplex PCR. For each cell subset, the extracted genomic DNA was distributed evenly across all wells of several immunoSEQ 96-well plates, and each plate served as one replicate. Each replicate PCR for sorted subsets received about 220 ng genomic DNA, equal to about 30,000 T cell genomes. Purified libraries were quantified with a Qubit 3.0 fluorometer, sized on a Bioanalyzer 2100, and re-quantified with the KAPA Library Quantification kit. A separate single-read 150-cycle Illumina NextSeq 550 flow cell was used to sequence each immunoSEQ 96-well plate. Concerning the study's data processing: Because the immunoSEQ output included only junctional sequences and no quality scores, the filtering could not be the same as the filtering used for full-length reads. To assign V/J genes and CDR3, sequences were annotated against IMGT germline references using PyIR, a Python wrapper for IgBLAST v1.9. Reads were removed for weak V/J assignments (E-value above 1e-6), missing CDR3, stop codons, out-of-frame junctions, or ambiguous translated residues. V3J clonotypes were defined as sequences sharing an identical inferred V gene, J gene, and CDR3 amino acid sequence. Percentage overlap between repertoires was calculated by dividing the number of shared unique clonotypes by the size of the smaller repertoire. Richness of each repertoire was evaluated using RTK rarefaction, the Chao1 estimator, and Recon v2.1 estimates of unobserved clonotypes. OLGA was used to compute generation probabilities for all TCRbeta clonotypes that the gDNA method yielded from a handful of donors. TCRdb provides this immuneACCESS table in a form limited to in-frame rearrangements. Some clones are lacking; in checked studies, under half of them reflect an unresolved V gene, and why the rest are absent is not known. V and J calls and clone size follow that table, whereas D and trimming were derived from the DNA. The sample includes 600,000 or so clones, with about 98% observed a single time. 0.25% to 0.35% of the sample goes to the ten largest clones.

Details on this clone: Which antigen it targets is not known. No base qualities exist here, and no much larger clone lies one base off it.

This TCR was sampled from a man under 40 in good health. Material: naive CD8+ T cells sorted from blood. The intended sense of this specimen's cell subset or site label: CD45RA+CCR7+.

The CDR3 region reads CASSVEGGWAGELFF. The DNA sequence follows: TGTGCCAGCAGCGTAGAGGGAGGATGGGCCGGGGAGCTGTTTTTT. The chain uses TRBV9 and TRBJ2-2; the D gene is perhaps TRBD2, from 6 matching bases. V is pared back by 0 bases and J by 6 bases, with 12 bases lying between the germline termini. The CDR3 measures 15 amino acids from cysteine to phenylalanine. Of the read, only the CDR3 DNA is kept; its 45 bases are in frame from base 1. The germline V gene specifies SGDLS as CDR1 and YYNGEE as CDR2.